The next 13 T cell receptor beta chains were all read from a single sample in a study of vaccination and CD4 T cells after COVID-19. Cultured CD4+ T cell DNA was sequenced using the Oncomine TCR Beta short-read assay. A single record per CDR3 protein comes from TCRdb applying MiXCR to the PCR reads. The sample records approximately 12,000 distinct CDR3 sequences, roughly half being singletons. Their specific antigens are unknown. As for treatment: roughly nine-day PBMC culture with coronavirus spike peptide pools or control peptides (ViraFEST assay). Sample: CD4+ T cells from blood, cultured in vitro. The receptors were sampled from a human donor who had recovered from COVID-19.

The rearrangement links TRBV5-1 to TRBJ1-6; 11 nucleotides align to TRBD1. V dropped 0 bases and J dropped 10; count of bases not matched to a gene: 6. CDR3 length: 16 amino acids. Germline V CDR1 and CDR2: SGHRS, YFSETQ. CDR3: CASSLDGQGAVSPLHF. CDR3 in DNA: TGCGCCAGCAGCTTGGATGGACAGGGGGCTGTGTCACCCCTCCACTTT.

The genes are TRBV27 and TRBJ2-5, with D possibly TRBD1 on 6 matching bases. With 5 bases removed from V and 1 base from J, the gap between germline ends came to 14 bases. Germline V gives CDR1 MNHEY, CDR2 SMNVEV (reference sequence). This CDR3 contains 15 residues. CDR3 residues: CASSRPGHGQETQYF. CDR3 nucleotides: TGTGCCAGCAGTCGACCGGGACACGGCCAAGAGACCCAGTACTTC.

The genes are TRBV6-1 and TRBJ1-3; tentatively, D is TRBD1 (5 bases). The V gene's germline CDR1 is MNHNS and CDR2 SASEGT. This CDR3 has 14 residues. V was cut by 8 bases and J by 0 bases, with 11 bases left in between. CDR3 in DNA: TGTGCCAGCGGGGACTGGGACTCTGGAAACACCATATATTTT. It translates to CASGDWDSGNTIYF.

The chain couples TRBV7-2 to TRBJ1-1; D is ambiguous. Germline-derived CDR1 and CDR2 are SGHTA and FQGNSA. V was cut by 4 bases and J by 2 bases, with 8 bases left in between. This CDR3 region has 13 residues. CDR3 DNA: TGTGCCAGCAGCTGGAGGGTTAACACTGAAGCTTTCTTT. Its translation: CASSWRVNTEAFF.

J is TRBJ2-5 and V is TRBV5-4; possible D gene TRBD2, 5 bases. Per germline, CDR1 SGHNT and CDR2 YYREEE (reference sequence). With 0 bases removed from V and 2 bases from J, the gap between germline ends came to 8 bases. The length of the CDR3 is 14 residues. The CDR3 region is CASSLGESQETQYF. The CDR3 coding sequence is TGTGCCAGCAGCTTGGGGGAGAGTCAAGAGACCCAGTACTTC.

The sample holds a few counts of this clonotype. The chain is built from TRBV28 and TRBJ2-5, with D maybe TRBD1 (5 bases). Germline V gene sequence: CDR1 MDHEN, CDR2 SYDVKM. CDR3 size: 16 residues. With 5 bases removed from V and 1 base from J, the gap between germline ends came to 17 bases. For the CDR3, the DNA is TGTGCCAGCAGTCCAGGACAAATACCTTCCCAAGAGACCCAGTACTTC. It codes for CASSPGQIPSQETQYF.

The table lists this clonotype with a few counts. The CDR3 DNA follows: TGTGCCAGCAGTTACTCGTCGCAGGGTAGGAACGAGCAGTACTTC. It specifies CASSYSSQGRNEQYF. The chain carries TRBV6-5 and TRBJ2-7; TRBD1 is a possible D gene (5 bases). The V and J ends lost 0 bases and 5 bases respectively, with 14 bases between them. This CDR3 spans 15 amino acids. Germline V gene data show CDR1 as MNHEY and CDR2 as SVGAGI.

As DNA, the CDR3 is TGTGCCAGCTCACCGGGGAGACAGAACACTGAAGCTTTCTTT. Its translation: CASSPGRQNTEAFF. This sequence joins TRBV18 and TRBJ1-1; no clear D gene. The ends were cut back, 3 bases at V and 1 base at J, with 9 bases in the middle. CDR3 length: 14 amino acids. Germline-derived CDR1 and CDR2 are KGHSH and LQKENI.

CDR3: CASSHYARRGEKLFF. Written as DNA, the CDR3 is TGTGCCAGCAGTCACTACGCCCGGCGGGGGGAAAAACTGTTTTTT. The chain carries TRBV6-5 and TRBJ1-4; tentatively, D is TRBD1 (5 bases). With 5 bases removed from V and 8 bases from J, the gap between germline ends came to 18 bases. CDR3 length equals 15 residues. Germline lookup yields CDR1 MNHEY and CDR2 SVGAGI.

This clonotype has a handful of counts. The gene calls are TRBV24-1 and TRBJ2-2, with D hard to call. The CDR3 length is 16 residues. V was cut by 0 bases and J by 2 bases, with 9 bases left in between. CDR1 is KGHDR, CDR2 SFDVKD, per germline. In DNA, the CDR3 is TGTGCCACCAGTGATTTGCGTCTCTCAAACACCGGGGAGCTGTTTTTT. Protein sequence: CATSDLRLSNTGELFF.

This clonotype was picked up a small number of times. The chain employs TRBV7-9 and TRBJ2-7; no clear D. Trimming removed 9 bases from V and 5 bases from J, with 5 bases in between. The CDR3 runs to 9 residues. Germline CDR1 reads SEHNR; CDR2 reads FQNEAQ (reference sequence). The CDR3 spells CASGNEQYF. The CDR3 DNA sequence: TGTGCCAGTGGAAACGAGCAGTACTTC.

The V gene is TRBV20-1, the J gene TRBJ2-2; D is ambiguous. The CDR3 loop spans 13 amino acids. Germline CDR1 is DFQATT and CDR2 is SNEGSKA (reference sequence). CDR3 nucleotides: TGCTCTTCGGCAAGGCCGACCACCGGGGAGCTGTTTTTT. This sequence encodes CSSARPTTGELFF.

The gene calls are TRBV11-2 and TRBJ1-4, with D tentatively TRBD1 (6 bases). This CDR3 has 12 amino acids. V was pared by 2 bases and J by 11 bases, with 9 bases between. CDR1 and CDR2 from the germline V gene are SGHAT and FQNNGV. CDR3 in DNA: TGTGCCAGCAGCTTATACAGGGACAAACTGTTTTTT. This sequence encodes CASSLYRDKLFF.